The 17 T cell receptor beta chains listed next were all sequenced from one sample in a study of blood T cells in healthy people across ages. Next came a second PCR, run for about 7 to 12 cycles, which used a sample-barcoded 5' primer along with a J-beta primer mix. TCRdb re-analysed the 5' RACE reads in MiXCR, keeping a single row per CDR3 protein. The sample includes 550,000 to 800,000 distinct CDR3 sequences, less than 40% seen only once; the top ten take just over 15%. The sample comprised blood. The origin of the receptors is a woman aged 80 or older in good health.

This clonotype was seen only a few times. The gene calls are TRBV20-1 and TRBJ1-2; D call uncertain. The germline CDR1 and CDR2 sequences are DFQATT and SNEGSKA (reference sequence). This CDR3 is 10 amino acids long. Trimming shortened V by 2 bases and J by 8 bases, and 6 bases separated the two germline ends. The CDR3 coding sequence is TGCAGTGCTAGACCCGCCGGCTACACCTTC. Amino acid sequence: CSARPAGYTF.

The chain is built from TRBV30 and TRBJ2-4; 8 nucleotides align to TRBD2. The J call is doubtful: the DNA matches TRBJ2-7 better. Looked up from germline, CDR1 is GTSNPN and CDR2 is SVGIG (reference sequence). This CDR3 has 13 residues. CDR3 in DNA: TGTGCCTGGACCCCGGGACTAGGTGGCGAGCAGTACTTC. It specifies CAWTPGLGGEQYF.

This clonotype came up many times. The rearrangement uses TRBV29-1 and TRBJ2-7; maybe TRBD2 (7 bases). The V end was cut by 5 bases, the J end by 5 bases, with 10 bases between. Germline V gene data show CDR1 as SQVTM and CDR2 as ANQGSEA. This CDR3 has 11 residues. The CDR3 loop reads CSVSGGHEQYF. As DNA, the CDR3 is TGCAGCGTTTCGGGGGGCCACGAGCAGTACTTC.

As regards this clonotype: A much larger clone differs by one base, so this may be a read error. V gene TRBV24-1 combines with J gene TRBJ2-4; D remains unclear. The J call is doubtful: the DNA matches TRBJ2-5 better. The CDR3 is 14 amino acids. CDR1 KGHDR and CDR2 SFDVKD come from the germline V gene. CDR3 amino acids: CAASDLPAQETQYF. CDR3 bases: TGTGCCGCCAGTGATTTGCCGGCTCAAGAGACCCAGTACTTC.

This clonotype has ten or more counts. This chain joins TRBV3-1 and TRBJ2-5; perhaps TRBD2 as D (6 bases). Germline V gene data show CDR1 as LGHDT and CDR2 as YNNKEL (reference sequence). V lost 4 bases, J lost 5 bases, and 11 bases lay in between. The CDR3 covers 13 residues. The CDR3 DNA sequence: TGTGCCAGCAGCCCCAGCGGGCGTGAGACCCAGTACTTC. Translation gives CASSPSGRETQYF.

This clonotype was counted at least ten times. The chain couples TRBV25-1 to TRBJ1-2; 7 bases map to TRBD1. Per the germline V gene, CDR1 is MGHDK and CDR2 is SYGVNS. The CDR3 length is 12 residues. V gave up 4 bases and J gave up 8 bases; unmatched junction bases: 4. The CDR3 DNA reads TGTGCCAGCAGTGCCGGACAGGACGGCTACACCTTC. This encodes CASSAGQDGYTF.

Points on this clonotype: With a much larger clone just one base away, this may be a read error. The J gene is TRBJ1-2, the V gene TRBV5-1; no clear D. Germline V gene lookup returns CDR1 SGHRS and CDR2 YFSETQ. The CDR3 runs 13 residues. The CDR3 region is CVSRSSGPYGYTF. CDR3 nucleotide sequence: TGCGTCAGCCGGTCGTCCGGACCCTATGGCTACACCTTC.

This clonotype was seen a single time. The V call is TRBV5-1, the J call TRBJ2-3, with D unclear. The CDR3 has 12 amino acids. V lost 0 bases to trimming and J lost 10 bases, with 9 bases between them. The V gene's germline CDR1 is SGHRS and CDR2 YFSETQ. The CDR3 nucleotides read TGCGCCAGCAGCTTGGGCCCCTCGGCGCAGTATTTT. It specifies CASSLGPSAQYF.

Many counts were recorded for this clonotype. The gene calls are TRBV20-1 and TRBJ2-7; D is unclear. V was shortened by 6 bases and J by 2 bases, with 17 bases between the two germline ends. The CDR3 sequence is 14 residues long. Looked up from germline, CDR1 is DFQATT and CDR2 is SNEGSKA (reference sequence). This CDR3 reads CSAVVQTVTYEQYF. The CDR3 nucleotides are TGCAGTGCCGTAGTACAAACCGTAACCTACGAGCAGTACTTC.

Note on this clonotype: Germline and junction disagree at one end, which may indicate a read error. The J gene is TRBJ2-1, the V gene TRBV7-2; D possibly corresponds to TRBD2 (7 bases). Germline loops: CDR1 SGHTA, CDR2 FQGNSA. The CDR3 extends over 13 amino acids. The chain's CDR3 is CVSSPHSAGAQFF. The CDR3 bases are TGTGTCAGCAGCCCCCACTCGGCGGGGGCCCAGTTCTTC.

This clonotype was seen repeatedly, ten times or more. This chain connects TRBV7-9 to TRBJ2-7, with TRBD1 identical over 10 bases. This CDR3 comprises 18 residues. V shed 5 bases and J 3 bases; nucleotides not matched to a gene: 16. Germline V gives CDR1 SEHNR, CDR2 FQNEAQ (reference sequence). CDR3 amino acids: CASSHTQWGTGVDYEQYF. CDR3 in DNA: TGTGCCAGCAGCCACACCCAGTGGGGGACAGGGGTCGACTACGAGCAGTACTTC.

This clonotype was seen a few times. The chain recombines TRBV20-1 with TRBJ1-1; perhaps TRBD1 as D (5 bases). The CDR3 has 16 amino acids. V shed 6 bases and J shed 4 bases, with 24 bases lying between them. Germline CDR1 is DFQATT and CDR2 is SNEGSKA (reference sequence). The CDR3 loop is CSARDVGVGRFTEAFF. The CDR3 coding sequence is TGCAGTGCCAGGGACGTCGGAGTGGGGAGGTTCACTGAAGCTTTCTTT.

This clonotype was seen many times. The chain is built from TRBV7-3 and TRBJ2-1; TRBD2 might be the D (5 bases). The CDR3 sequence is 16 residues long. V lost 4 bases to trimming and J lost 0 bases, with 13 bases between them. CDR1 and CDR2 from the germline V gene are SGHTA and FQGTGA. This CDR3 reads CASSWASGSSYNEQFF. CDR3 nucleotide sequence: TGTGCCAGCAGCTGGGCGTCGGGGAGCTCCTACAATGAGCAGTTCTTC.

This clonotype has only a few counts. The chain joins TRBV7-8 to TRBJ2-2, with D tentatively TRBD2 (6 bases). The germline V gene has CDR1 SGHVS and CDR2 FQNEAQ. Trimming took off 7 bases at V and 0 bases at J, with 18 bases between the two ends. This CDR3 is built from 17 residues. CDR3 residues: CASIPGGSYSNTGELFF. In nucleotides, the CDR3 is TGTGCCAGCATCCCTGGGGGGTCTTATTCGAACACCGGGGAGCTGTTTTTT.

This clonotype was seen repeatedly, ten times or more. The chain has TRBV12-3 or TRBV12-4 and TRBJ1-1; unclear D gene. The CDR3 has 14 amino acids. Trimming took 1 base from V and 2 from J, leaving 8 bases between them. CDR3 nucleotide sequence: TGTGCCAGCAGTTTAGGAAACAGAAACACTGAAGCTTTCTTT. Protein sequence: CASSLGNRNTEAFF.

There are many counts of this clonotype. This rearrangement joins TRBV20-1 to TRBJ2-1; no reliable D call. Germline CDR1 DFQATT, CDR2 SNEGSKA (reference sequence). V lost 2 bases, J lost 5 bases, and 7 bases lay in between. The CDR3 length is 12 residues. The CDR3 here is CSARTDNNEQFF. The CDR3 bases are TGCAGTGCTAGAACAGATAACAATGAGCAGTTCTTC.

This clonotype came up many times. V gene TRBV4-1 combines with J gene TRBJ2-7; 12 bases are shared with TRBD1. Germline CDR1 is MGHRA and CDR2 is YSYEKL. The CDR3 runs 14 residues. Losses at the gene ends were 9 bases for V and 6 bases for J; bases not matched to a gene: 9. The CDR3, as DNA: TGCGCCAGGGGGGGCACGGGACAGGGGGCCGAGCAGTACTTC. It yields the protein CARGGTGQGAEQYF.